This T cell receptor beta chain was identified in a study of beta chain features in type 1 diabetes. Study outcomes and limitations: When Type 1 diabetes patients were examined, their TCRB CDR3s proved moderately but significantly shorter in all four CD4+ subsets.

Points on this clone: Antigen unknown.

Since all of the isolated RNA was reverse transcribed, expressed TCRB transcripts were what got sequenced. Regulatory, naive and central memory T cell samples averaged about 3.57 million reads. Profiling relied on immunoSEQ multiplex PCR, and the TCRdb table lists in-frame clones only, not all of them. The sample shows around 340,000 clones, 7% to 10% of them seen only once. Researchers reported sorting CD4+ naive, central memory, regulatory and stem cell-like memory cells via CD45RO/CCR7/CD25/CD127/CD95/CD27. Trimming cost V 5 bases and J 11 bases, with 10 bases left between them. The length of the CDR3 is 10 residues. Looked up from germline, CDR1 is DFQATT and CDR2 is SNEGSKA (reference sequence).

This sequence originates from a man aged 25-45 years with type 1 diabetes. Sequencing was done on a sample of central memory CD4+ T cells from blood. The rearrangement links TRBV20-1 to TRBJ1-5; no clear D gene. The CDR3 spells CSAGVRTQHF. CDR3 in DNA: TGCAGTGCTGGGGTTCGGACCCAGCATTTT.